These 8 T cell receptor beta chains came from one sample sequenced in a study of human T cells and chemical hapten exposure. TCRdb processed the RACE reads anew with MiXCR; each CDR3 protein has one entry. This sample has under 85,000 distinct CDR3 sequences, with 9% to 12% found just once. Time point specified: patch test 1, 2 weeks after DPC sensitization. Treatment denoted: therapeutic diphenylcyclopropenone sensitization with weekly scalp DPC. Sequenced material: whole blood, taken in connection with sensitization to the hapten diphenylcyclopropenone (DPC). Receptors originate from a woman in her forties or fifties with alopecia areata. Some clones in this sample may be carry-over from other donors' samples.

CDR3 bases: TGTGCCAGCTCCCTCCTAGGTGTACCGAACACCGGGGAGCTGTTTTTT. Its translation: CASSLLGVPNTGELFF. The chain is built from TRBV18 and TRBJ2-2, with D hard to call. CDR1 is KGHSH, CDR2 LQKENI, per germline. Trimming took 6 bases from V and 0 from J, leaving 14 bases between them. The CDR3 has 16 amino acids.

This clonotype was found a few times. The chain combines TRBV29-1 with TRBJ2-4; D unresolved. Deletions cut 4 bases from V and 9 bases from J, with 13 bases between. The CDR3 is 12 residues long. Germline V gene data show CDR1 as SQVTM and CDR2 as ANQGSEA. CDR3 coding DNA: TGCAGCGTTGGGGCCGGATTAGGCATTCAGTACTTC. Translated: CSVGAGLGIQYF. The variable domain in full, completed from reference TRBV29-1 and TRBJ2-4, reads SAVISQKPSRDICQRGTSLTIQCQVDSQVTMMFWYRQQPGQSLTLIATANQGSEATYESGFVIDKFPISRPNLTFSTLTVSNMSPEDSSIYLCSVGAGLGIQYFGAGTRLSVL.

The rearrangement uses TRBV6-1 and TRBJ2-1, with TRBD2 matching 7 bases. CDR1 is MNHNS, CDR2 SASEGT, per germline. With 7 bases clipped from V and 3 bases from J, the junction kept 9 bases outside the gene matches. The CDR3 length is 15 residues. The CDR3 sequence is CASTPIAGIYNEQFF. As DNA, the CDR3 is TGTGCCAGCACTCCGATAGCGGGTATCTACAATGAGCAGTTCTTC.

The chain links TRBV11-2 to TRBJ2-7; 11 nucleotides align to TRBD2. The CDR3 contains 15 residues. Germline V CDR1 and CDR2: SGHAT, FQNNGV. Trimming cost V 5 bases and J 3 bases; bases outside gene matches: 6. In DNA, the CDR3 is TGTGCCAGCAGCCCCCGGACTAGCGGGTTCTACGAGCAGTACTTC. It specifies CASSPRTSGFYEQYF.

This clonotype was seen a handful of times. The chain uses TRBV19 and TRBJ2-4; no definite D call. Germline CDR1 and CDR2: LNHDA and SQIVND (reference sequence). The CDR3 has 14 residues. Trimming removed 3 bases at V and 2 bases at J, with 8 bases between. The CDR3 region has the DNA TGTGCCAGTAGTATGGGAACGACCAAAAACATTCAGTACTTC. It codes for CASSMGTTKNIQYF.

This clonotype turned up a few times. The V call is TRBV20-1, the J call TRBJ2-7; 10 bases map to TRBD1. CDR1 and CDR2 from the germline V gene are DFQATT and SNEGSKA (reference sequence). The CDR3 is made up of 13 amino acids. The V segment lost 5 bases and the J segment 6 bases; nucleotides outside the gene matches: 7. The CDR3 DNA reads as TGCAGTGCTCCTGGGACAGGGGCCGTCGAGCAGTACTTC. Amino acids: CSAPGTGAVEQYF.

At least ten counts were recorded for this clonotype. The V gene is TRBV27, the J gene TRBJ1-1, with D tentatively TRBD1 (5 bases). Between the trimmed V and J ends, which lost 2 bases and 1 base, there was a span of 11 bases. The length of the CDR3 is 15 residues. Germline assignment: CDR1 MNHEY and CDR2 SMNVEV (reference sequence). Here the CDR3 reads CASSLRGLGNTEAFF. The CDR3 nucleotides are TGTGCCAGCAGTTTAAGGGGTCTCGGGAACACTGAAGCTTTCTTT.

The rearrangement joins TRBV20-1 to TRBJ2-7; TRBD2 aligns across 16 bases. This CDR3 is 14 amino acids long. V lost 5 bases to trimming and J lost 7 bases; unmatched junction nucleotides: 5. Germline-derived CDR1 and CDR2 are DFQATT and SNEGSKA (reference sequence). The CDR3 DNA reads as TGCAGTGCTGGGACTAGCGGGAGGGCCCGGGAGCAGTACTTC. It encodes CSAGTSGRAREQYF.